This T cell receptor (beta chain) was sequenced during a study of type 1 regulatory T cells. Study-level information: This in vitro CD4 product, T-allo10, is enriched for Tr1 cells and alloantigen-specific.

There are many counts of this clonotype. MiXCR, applied by TCRdb to the reads, yields one record per CDR3 protein. The repertoire has around 88,000 distinct CDR3 sequences, roughly a third of them found once; the top ten carry 2% to 2.5%. This clonotype was obtained from a human donor in good health. The source material was CD4+ T cells, either the whole sample or a sorted fraction (not recorded which).

In nucleotides, the CDR3 is TGTGCCAGCAGCAGTAGCGGACAGGTCTATCAGCCCCAGCATTTT. Amino acid sequence: CASSSSGQVYQPQHF. The rearrangement uses TRBV5-6 and TRBJ1-5; TRBD1 matches 7 bases. Germline lookup yields CDR1 SGHDT and CDR2 YYEEEE. The CDR3 consists of 15 residues. The V segment lost 4 bases and the J segment 5 bases; nucleotides outside the gene matches: 9.